The 30 T cell receptor beta chains listed next were all sequenced from one sample in a study of T and B cells in COVID-19 patients. TRB rearrangements were amplified by multiplex PCR with BIOMED2 TRB-A/B primers. TCRdb ran MiXCR on the multiplex PCR reads and lists one entry per CDR3 protein. The table shows 7,000 to 10,000 distinct CDR3 sequences, with about 28% occurring only once. From blood, about 240-550 ng of genomic DNA served as TRB template. The specimen was blood. All receptors derive from a human donor with active COVID-19.

V is TRBV12-3 or TRBV12-4 and J is TRBJ2-1; D gene unclear. The CDR3 has 13 residues. Trimming took 3 bases from V and 8 from J, leaving 11 bases between them. The CDR3 here is CASSFPFGDEQFF. CDR3 nucleotide sequence: TGTGCCAGCAGTTTTCCTTTTGGGGATGAGCAGTTCTTC.

Concerning this clonotype itself: A much bigger clone sits one base away, suggesting this may be a read error. The V call is TRBV5-1, the J call TRBJ2-2; 11 bases fit TRBD2. V lost 4 bases, J lost 2 bases, and 10 bases stayed unmatched. CDR3 length: 18 amino acids. CDR1 is SGHRS, CDR2 YFSETQ, per germline. The CDR3 DNA sequence: TGCGCCAGCAGCAACTCGACTAGCGGGGTCACTAACACCGGGGAGCTGTTTTTT. Translation gives CASSNSTSGVTNTGELFF.

This chain links TRBV24-1 with TRBJ2-1; D may match TRBD1 or TRBD2 (6 bases each). Germline assignment: CDR1 KGHDR and CDR2 SFDVKD. V was cut by 3 bases and J by 4 bases, with 15 bases left in between. The CDR3 totals 16 residues. CDR3 sequence: CATSDGGLALYNEQFF. The CDR3 DNA sequence: TGTGCCACCAGTGATGGGGGGCTAGCCCTTTACAATGAGCAGTTCTTC.

The V call is TRBV7-2, the J call TRBJ2-7; 11 nucleotides align to TRBD1. V shed 5 bases, J shed 2 bases, and the junction held 14 bases outside the gene matches. Germline V gives CDR1 SGHTA, CDR2 FQGNSA. The CDR3 covers 18 residues. The CDR3 bases are TGTGCCAGCAGCAAAAGAGGGGAACCGGGACAGGGGGCCTACGAGCAGTACGTC. Translated: CASSKRGEPGQGAYEQYV.

This clonotype was recorded a few times. The genes are TRBV4-2 and TRBJ1-2, with TRBD1 as a possible D gene (5 bases). The germline gives CDR1 LGHNA, CDR2 YNFKEQ. V dropped 0 bases and J dropped 13 bases, with 15 bases sitting between them. This CDR3 contains 13 residues. The CDR3 loop reads CASSQDRTRAGTF. The CDR3 bases are TGTGCCAGCAGCCAAGATCGAACCAGGGCTGGCACCTTC.

This clonotype was counted between two and nine times. The genes are TRBV27 and TRBJ2-2, with 8 bases lining up with TRBD2. This CDR3 has 13 amino acids. In germline, CDR1 is MNHEY, CDR2 SMNVEV (reference sequence). V trimming: 3 bases; J trimming: 6 bases; junction bases outside the gene matches: 0. As DNA, the CDR3 is TGTGCCAGCAGTTTCGGGGGGGCCGGGGAGCTGTTTTTT. This codes for CASSFGGAGELFF.

The chain uses TRBV7-6 and TRBJ2-5, with TRBD1 identical over 7 bases. The junction had 8 bases not matched to a gene; V was cut back by 8 bases and J by 5 bases. The CDR3 length is 13 residues. CDR1 and CDR2 from the germline V gene are SGHVS and FNYEAQ. The CDR3 region has the DNA TGTGCCAGCTCTCGACAGGGTTTTGAGACCCAGTACTTC. This codes for CASSRQGFETQYF.

This clonotype has a handful of counts. The rearrangement links TRBV12-3 or TRBV12-4 to TRBJ2-2; a weak D match, TRBD1 (6 bases). CDR3 length: 13 residues. The V end was cut by 3 bases, the J end by 6 bases, with 8 bases between. The CDR3 sequence is CASSFWGPGELFF. The CDR3 DNA follows: TGTGCCAGCAGTTTTTGGGGGCCCGGGGAGCTGTTTTTT.

This clonotype ranks as medium-sized. V usage is TRBV27 and J usage is TRBJ2-1, with D maybe TRBD2 (6 bases). Germline V gives CDR1 MNHEY, CDR2 SMNVEV (reference sequence). The CDR3 has 15 residues. V lost 8 bases to trimming and J lost 1 base, with 15 bases between them. DNA for the CDR3: TGTGCCAGCTCAAGAGCCCGGGGGTCCTACAATGAGCAGTTCTTC. Translating it yields CASSRARGSYNEQFF.

By proportion, this clonotype is medium-sized. The chain uses TRBV19 and TRBJ2-3, with D possibly TRBD1 on 6 matching bases. V was shortened by 3 bases and J by 6 bases, with 16 bases between the two germline ends. The CDR3 runs to 15 residues. Germline loops: CDR1 LNHDA, CDR2 SQIVND (reference sequence). As DNA, the CDR3 is TGTGCCAGTAGTATGCCAGGGGAGAAGCGGGATACGCAGTATTTT. Amino acid sequence: CASSMPGEKRDTQYF. Combining the CDR3 with reference TRBV19 and TRBJ2-3 gives the whole variable domain DGGITQSPKYLFRKEGQNVTLSCEQNLNHDAMYWYRQDPGQGLRLIYYSQIVNDFQKGDIAEGYSVSREKKESFPLTVTSAQKNPTAFYLCASSMPGEKRDTQYFGPGTRLTVL.

Points on this clonotype: Compared with germline, one end of the junction differs, possibly owing to a read error. The chain joins TRBV6-5 to TRBJ1-6, with 10 bases that match TRBD1. Germline assignment: CDR1 MNHEY and CDR2 SVGAGI. There are 17 residues in the CDR3. The CDR3 loop reads CASSPGQGPASNSPLHF. In DNA form, the CDR3 reads TGCGCCAGCAGTCCGGGACAGGGGCCCGCATCTAATTCACCCCTCCACTTT.

For this clonotype: Since a much larger clone is just one base distant, this may be a read error. The chain uses TRBV19 and TRBJ1-4; TRBD1 matches 7 bases. From germline, CDR1 is LNHDA and CDR2 SQIVND (reference sequence). With V trimmed by 5 bases and J by 7 bases, 7 bases remained unmatched. This CDR3 contains 14 residues. The CDR3 DNA reads as TGTGCCAGTAGTTCACAGGGGTTAGTTGAAAAACTGTTTTTT. Translating gives CASSSQGLVEKLFF.

On this clonotype: A read error is possible here, since a much larger clone lies one base away. This chain links TRBV5-6 with TRBJ2-7; 10 nucleotides align to TRBD2. J gave up 0 bases and V 1 base, and 1 base lay outside the gene matches. Germline CDR1 reads SGHDT; CDR2 reads YYEEEE. This CDR3 spans 15 amino acids. The CDR3, as DNA: TGTGCCAGCAGCTTGTCTAGCGGGGGCTCCTACGAGCAGTACTTC. Translation: CASSLSSGGSYEQYF.

The rearrangement uses TRBV6-2 or TRBV6-3 and TRBJ1-1; 7 bases line up with TRBD1. Germline V gene lookup returns CDR1 MNHEY and CDR2 SVGEGT. V trimming: 2 bases; J trimming: 0 bases; junction bases outside the gene matches: 9. This CDR3 has 17 amino acids. Written as DNA, the CDR3 is TGTGCCAGCAGTTACACCGACAGGGCCACTATGAACACTGAAGCTTTCTTT. It specifies CASSYTDRATMNTEAFF.

This sequence joins TRBV27 and TRBJ1-4; the D gene is possibly TRBD1 (5 bases). V lost 3 bases and J 8 bases, leaving 13 bases between the germline ends. The CDR3 runs to 14 residues. Germline V gene lookup returns CDR1 MNHEY and CDR2 SMNVEV (reference sequence). In nucleotides, the CDR3 is TGTGCCAGCAGTTTTGGGGGGGGGAGGGAAAAACTGTTTTTT. The encoded protein is CASSFGGGREKLFF.

This chain connects TRBV27 to TRBJ1-2, with 9 bases matching TRBD1. The CDR3 runs to 18 residues. Per germline, CDR1 MNHEY and CDR2 SMNVEV (reference sequence). Unmatched junction bases numbered 20, after V lost 5 bases and J lost 7 bases. The DNA of the CDR3 is TGTGCCAGCAGTCCATTTATGCGACAGGGGGAGATAGGGGTTGGCTACACCTTC. This translates into CASSPFMRQGEIGVGYTF.

In its sample, this clonotype ranks as medium-sized (0.01 to 0.1%). The chain employs TRBV19 and TRBJ1-1; D perhaps matches TRBD1 (5 bases). The V and J ends lost 3 bases and 1 base respectively, with 12 bases between them. The length of the CDR3 is 15 residues. The germline V gene has CDR1 LNHDA and CDR2 SQIVND (reference sequence). The CDR3 coding sequence is TGTGCCAGTAGTATGGAGGTCAGGGAGAACACTGAAGCTTTCTTT. This encodes CASSMEVRENTEAFF.

In its sample, this clonotype ranks as medium-sized. The CDR3 here is CASSSRGGIEQYV. CDR3 in DNA: TGTGCCAGCAGTAGTCGGGGGGGCATCGAGCAGTACGTC. The rearrangement uses TRBV5-4 and TRBJ2-7, with 8 bases matching TRBD2. Per the germline V gene, CDR1 is SGHNT and CDR2 is YYREEE (reference sequence). With V trimmed by 5 bases and J by 6 bases, 7 bases remained unmatched. The CDR3 contains 13 residues.

The table lists this clonotype with a few counts. The chain employs TRBV5-1 and TRBJ2-1; 7 nucleotides match TRBD1. Germline trimming cut 0 bases from V and 5 bases from J; bases unmatched to any gene: 8. The CDR3 is 16 residues long. Germline values: CDR1 SGHRS, CDR2 YFSETQ. The CDR3 DNA sequence: TGCGCCAGCAGCTTGGTTGACAGGGTCATACACAATGAGCAGTTCTTC. Its translation: CASSLVDRVIHNEQFF.

This clonotype is deemed medium-sized. V gene TRBV19 combines with J gene TRBJ2-7, with D perhaps matching TRBD2 (5 bases). Germline values: CDR1 LNHDA, CDR2 SQIVND (reference sequence). Trimming removed 1 base from V and 7 bases from J, with 20 bases in between. This CDR3 spans 16 amino acids. This chain's CDR3 is CASSIAGTEVLGEQYF. CDR3 nucleotides: TGTGCCAGTAGTATAGCGGGAACCGAGGTCCTGGGGGAGCAGTACTTC.

The rearrangement joins TRBV5-1 to TRBJ2-5; weak D call: TRBD2 (8 bases). CDR1 SGHRS and CDR2 YFSETQ come from the germline V gene. There are 19 residues in the CDR3. The V end was cut by 0 bases, the J end by 1 base, with 22 bases between. CDR3 DNA sequence: TGCGCCAGCAGCTTGGTAGGGGGCGGGGGGCGTCCGACCCAAGAGACCCAGTACTTC. Protein sequence: CASSLVGGGGRPTQETQYF.

As for this clonotype: This may come from a read error, since a much larger clone is one base off. The chain joins TRBV13 to TRBJ1-4; TRBD1 matches at 7 bases. The V gene end was trimmed by 4 bases and the J gene end by 5 bases; junction bases not matched to a gene: 7. The CDR3 is 15 residues long. Per germline, CDR1 PRHDT and CDR2 FYEKMQ (reference sequence). This CDR3 reads CASSSRQGGNEKLFF. The DNA of the CDR3 is TGTGCCAGCAGCTCCCGACAGGGCGGGAATGAAAAACTGTTTTTT.

This clonotype was seen once. At one boundary the junction diverges from the germline segment, which might be a read error. The chain is built from TRBV6-5 and TRBJ1-4; a possible D gene is TRBD1 (6 bases). CDR3 length: 18 amino acids. The germline CDR1 and CDR2 sequences are MNHEY and SVGAGI. The CDR3 coding sequence is TGTGCCATCAGTGAATACGGACAGCCCGCAACAACTAATGAAAAACTGTTTTTT. Encoded protein: CAISEYGQPATTNEKLFF.

V and J are TRBV11-2 and TRBJ2-5, with 12 bases aligning to TRBD2. Unmatched junction bases numbered 6, after V lost 5 bases and J lost 5 bases. In germline, CDR1 is SGHAT, CDR2 FQNNGV. The CDR3 spans 15 residues. For the CDR3, the DNA is TGTGCCAGCAGCGCGACTAGCGGGGGTTTGGAGACCCAGTACTTC. Protein sequence: CASSATSGGLETQYF.

The table lists this clonotype with a few counts. The chain employs TRBV5-5 and TRBJ1-2, with a weak D call TRBD1 (6 bases). This CDR3 is 14 amino acids long. The germline gives CDR1 SGHKS, CDR2 YYEKEE (reference sequence). V gave up 5 bases and J gave up 0 bases, with 11 bases separating them. CDR3 sequence reads: CASRPTGSNYGYTF. The CDR3 DNA is TGTGCCAGCAGGCCAACAGGGTCTAACTATGGCTACACCTTC.

This clonotype has a handful of counts. This chain uses TRBV12-3 or TRBV12-4 with TRBJ2-1, with D perhaps matching TRBD2 (5 bases). The CDR3 has 15 amino acids. The V end was cut by 7 bases, the J end by 5 bases, with 18 bases between. The chain's CDR3 is CASTVTTHPDNEQFF. The CDR3, as DNA: TGTGCCAGCACCGTGACTACACACCCTGACAATGAGCAGTTCTTC.

Within the sample, this clonotype is medium-sized. The CDR3 is CSVTFGQVDEKLFF. For the CDR3, the DNA is TGCAGCGTTACATTCGGACAGGTAGACGAAAAACTGTTTTTT. The V gene is TRBV29-1, the J gene TRBJ1-4; 7 nucleotides match TRBD1. The CDR3 is made up of 14 amino acids. V was clipped by 5 bases and J by 8 bases; unmatched bases: 11. Germline V lookup: CDR1 SQVTM, CDR2 ANQGSEA.

This clonotype has a handful of counts. The genes are TRBV18 and TRBJ2-7; 10 positions agree with TRBD1. The CDR3 consists of 16 residues. Germline CDR1 and CDR2: KGHSH and LQKENI. Trimming at V came to 4 bases and at J to 2 bases, leaving 8 bases not matched to a gene. DNA of the CDR3: TGTGCCAGCTCACGTTCTTCGGGACAGGGGACCTACGAGCAGTACTTC. Amino acid sequence: CASSRSSGQGTYEQYF.

CDR3 amino acids: CSALPGLDYNEQFF. The DNA of the CDR3 is TGCAGTGCGCTGCCGGGACTCGACTACAATGAGCAGTTCTTC. The gene calls are TRBV20-1 and TRBJ2-1; possible D gene TRBD2, 6 bases. CDR3 length equals 14 residues. The V gene's germline CDR1 is DFQATT and CDR2 SNEGSKA (reference sequence). Trimming pared 6 bases from V and 3 bases from J, leaving 15 bases between.

V and J are TRBV5-1 and TRBJ1-4; 8 bases are a match to TRBD1. Germline V gene data show CDR1 as SGHRS and CDR2 as YFSETQ. Losses at the gene ends were 1 base for V and 7 bases for J; bases not matched to a gene: 3. The CDR3 is 14 amino acids. CDR3 DNA sequence: TGCGCCAGCAGCTTGTCAGGGGGCGGTGAAAAACTGTTTTTT. Its translation: CASSLSGGGEKLFF.